Listed here is a single T cell receptor (beta chain). Its antigen remains unknown. The V gene's germline CDR1 is SEHNR and CDR2 FQNEAQ (reference sequence). The trim removed 5 bases at V and 5 bases at J, leaving 8 bases unmatched. The CDR3 loop spans 15 amino acids. The data were produced by immunoSEQ multiplex PCR, yet TCRdb's version contains in-frame clones alone and is incomplete. The table includes 20,000 to 30,000 clones, about 82% detected once. The data were obtained in a study of PD-1 blockade in classical Hodgkin lymphoma. Study outcomes and limitations: Baseline TCR diversity was reportedly lower in newly diagnosed patients than healthy donors.

With no exception, relapse followed autologous stem cell transplantation in all patients, and brentuximab vedotin exposure varied. The TCR was taken from a human donor with classical Hodgkin lymphoma. The genes are TRBV7-9 and TRBJ1-1; 10 nucleotides match TRBD1. The sample was peripheral blood mononuclear cells (PBMCs), taken before the second cycle of nivolumab. The CDR3 here is CASSQTGTGVTEAFF. CDR3 coding DNA: TGTGCCAGCAGCCAGACCGGGACAGGGGTAACTGAAGCTTTCTTT.